This TCR beta chain originates from a study of vaccination effects on CD4 cells after COVID-19. Looking at the study overall: From a couple of convalescent patients, samples were taken 16 days and one week before vaccination.

This clone has just one count. What it binds is unknown. Findings of the study overall: Spike-reactive clones detected post-vaccine in convalescents consisted mainly of new vaccine-induced clones. Small numbers of convalescent patients limited the study. It also lacked early post-infection timepoints.

After expansion with viral peptide pools in the ViraFEST assay, antigen-specific CD4+ T cells were sequenced. Between days 9 and 11 of culture, CD4+ T cells were separated out. The person had PCR-confirmed SARS-CoV-2 infection between March and December 2020. Profiled with immunoSEQ multiplex PCR; TCRdb holds only in-frame clones, not every one. The sample records tens of thousands of clones, around 78% being singletons. The CDR3 runs 16 residues. Trimming took off 3 bases at V and 5 bases at J, with 14 bases between the two ends. Germline values: CDR1 SGHVS, CDR2 FNYEAQ. The starting material was CD4+ T cells from PBMCs cultured with a peptide pool, obtained before COVID-19 vaccination. The clonotype was recovered from a human donor who had a prior SARS-CoV-2 infection. The J gene is TRBJ1-6, the V gene TRBV7-6, with D possibly matching TRBD1 (6 bases). The CDR3 DNA reads TGTGCCAGCAGCTTCCGTAGGGCAGGGGATAATTCACCCCTCCACTTT. This codes for CASSFRRAGDNSPLHF.